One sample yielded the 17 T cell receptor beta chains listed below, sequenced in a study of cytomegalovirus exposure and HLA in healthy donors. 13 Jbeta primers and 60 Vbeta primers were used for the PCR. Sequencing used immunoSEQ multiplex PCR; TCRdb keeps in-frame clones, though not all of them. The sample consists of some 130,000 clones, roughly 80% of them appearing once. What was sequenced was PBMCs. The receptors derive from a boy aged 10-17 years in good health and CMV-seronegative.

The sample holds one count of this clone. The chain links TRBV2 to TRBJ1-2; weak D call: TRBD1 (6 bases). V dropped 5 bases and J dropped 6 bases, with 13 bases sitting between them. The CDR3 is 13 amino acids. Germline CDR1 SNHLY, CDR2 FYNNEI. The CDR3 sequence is CASSYREGDGYTF. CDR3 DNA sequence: TGTGCCAGCAGTTACAGGGAAGGGGATGGCTACACCTTC.

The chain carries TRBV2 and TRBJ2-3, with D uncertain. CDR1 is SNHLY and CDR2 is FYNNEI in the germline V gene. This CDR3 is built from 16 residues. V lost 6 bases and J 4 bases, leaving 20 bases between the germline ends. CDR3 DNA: TGTGCCAGCAGAACACTTTGGGCCGCCCGGTCAGATACGCAGTATTTT. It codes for CASRTLWAARSDTQYF. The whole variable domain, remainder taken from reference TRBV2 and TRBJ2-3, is EPEVTQTPSHQVTQMGQEVILRCVPISNHLYFYWYRQILGQKVEFLVSFYNNEISEKSEIFDDQFSVERPDGSNFTLKIRSTKLEDSAMYFCASRTLWAARSDTQYFGPGTRLTVL.

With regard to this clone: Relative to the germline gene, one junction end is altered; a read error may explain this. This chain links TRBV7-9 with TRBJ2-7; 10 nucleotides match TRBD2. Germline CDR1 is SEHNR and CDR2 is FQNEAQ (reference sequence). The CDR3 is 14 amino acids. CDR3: CASSLAGELAEQYF. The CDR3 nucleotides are TGTGCCAGCAGCCTAGCGGGAGAATTGGCCGAGCAGTACTTC.

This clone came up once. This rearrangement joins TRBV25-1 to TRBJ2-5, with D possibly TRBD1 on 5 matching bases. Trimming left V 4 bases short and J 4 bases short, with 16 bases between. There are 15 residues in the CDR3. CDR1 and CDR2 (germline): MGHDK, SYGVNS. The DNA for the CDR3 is TGTGCCAGCAGTGCTGACAGCGAATGGGGAGAGACCCAGTACTTC. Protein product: CASSADSEWGETQYF.

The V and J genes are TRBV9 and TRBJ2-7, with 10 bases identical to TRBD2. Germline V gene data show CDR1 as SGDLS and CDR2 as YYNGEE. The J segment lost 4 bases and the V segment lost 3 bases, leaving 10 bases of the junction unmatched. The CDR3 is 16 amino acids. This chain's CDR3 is CASSAGGTSASYEQYF. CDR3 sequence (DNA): TGTGCCAGCAGCGCAGGGGGGACTAGCGCATCTTACGAGCAGTACTTC.

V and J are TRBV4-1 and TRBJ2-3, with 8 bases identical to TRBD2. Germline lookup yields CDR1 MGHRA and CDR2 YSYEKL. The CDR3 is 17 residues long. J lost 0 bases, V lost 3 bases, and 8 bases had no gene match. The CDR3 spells CASSHVSSGASTDTQYF. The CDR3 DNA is TGCGCCAGCAGCCATGTGAGTAGCGGGGCTAGCACAGATACGCAGTATTTT.

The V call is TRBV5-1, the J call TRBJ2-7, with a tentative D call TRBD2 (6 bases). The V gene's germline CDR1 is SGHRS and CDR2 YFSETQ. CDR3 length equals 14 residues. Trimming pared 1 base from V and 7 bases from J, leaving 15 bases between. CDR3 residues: CASSLYTGEDEQYF. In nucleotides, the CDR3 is TGCGCCAGCAGCTTGTACACGGGAGAAGATGAGCAGTACTTC.

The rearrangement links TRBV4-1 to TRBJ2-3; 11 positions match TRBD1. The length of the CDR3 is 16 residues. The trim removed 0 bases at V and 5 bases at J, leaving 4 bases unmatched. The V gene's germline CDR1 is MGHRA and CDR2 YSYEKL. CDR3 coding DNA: TGCGCCAGCAGCCAAGATGGGGACAGGGGGGGAGATACGCAGTATTTT. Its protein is CASSQDGDRGGDTQYF.

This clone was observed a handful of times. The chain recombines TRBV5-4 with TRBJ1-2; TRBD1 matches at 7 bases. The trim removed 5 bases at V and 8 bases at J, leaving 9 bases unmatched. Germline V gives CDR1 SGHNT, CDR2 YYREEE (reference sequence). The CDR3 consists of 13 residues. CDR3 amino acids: CASSYDRARGYTF. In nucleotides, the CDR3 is TGTGCCAGCAGTTATGACAGGGCCAGGGGCTACACCTTC.

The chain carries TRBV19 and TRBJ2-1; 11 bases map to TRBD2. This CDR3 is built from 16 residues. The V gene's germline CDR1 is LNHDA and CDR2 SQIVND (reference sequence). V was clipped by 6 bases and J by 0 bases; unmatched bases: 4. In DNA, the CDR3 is TGTGCCAGTAGCCCTACTAGCGGGAGCTCCTACAATGAGCAGTTCTTC. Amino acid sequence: CASSPTSGSSYNEQFF.

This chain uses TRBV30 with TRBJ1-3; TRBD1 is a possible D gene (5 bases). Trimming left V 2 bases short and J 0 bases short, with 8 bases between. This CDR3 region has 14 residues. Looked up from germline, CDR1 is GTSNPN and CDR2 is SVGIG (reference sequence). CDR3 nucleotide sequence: TGTGCCTGGAGTAGGGGATCCTCTGGAAACACCATATATTTT. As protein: CAWSRGSSGNTIYF.

The CDR3 nucleotides are TGTGCCAGCAGGGGGCCGGGAGGGCTGTATACGCAGTATTTT. Translation: CASRGPGGLYTQYF. The V and J genes are TRBV2 and TRBJ2-3; 8 bases are a match to TRBD2. J gave up 7 bases and V 6 bases, and 9 bases lay outside the gene matches. Germline V gives CDR1 SNHLY, CDR2 FYNNEI. The CDR3 is 14 amino acids.

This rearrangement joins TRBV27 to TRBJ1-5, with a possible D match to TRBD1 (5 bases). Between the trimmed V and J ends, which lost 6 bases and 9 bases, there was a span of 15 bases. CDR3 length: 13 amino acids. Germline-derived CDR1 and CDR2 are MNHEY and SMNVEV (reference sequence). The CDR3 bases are TGTGCCAGCAGCCTACAGGTAAATTGGCCCCAGCATTTT. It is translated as CASSLQVNWPQHF.

The CDR3 DNA sequence: TGTGCCAGCAGTGCTTACCTGGGGGCGCGGGTCGTCTACGTTACGCAGTATTTT. Translation: CASSAYLGARVVYVTQYF. The chain uses TRBV6-1 and TRBJ2-3, with D possibly matching TRBD1 (6 bases). This CDR3 is built from 18 residues. V was clipped by 4 bases and J by 8 bases, with 28 bases between them. The germline gives CDR1 MNHNS, CDR2 SASEGT.

The CDR3 DNA reads as TGTGCCAGCAGCTTATTGGGCGGGCCCACAGATACGCAGTATTTT. Translated, it gives CASSLLGGPTDTQYF. V and J are TRBV7-2 and TRBJ2-3; possibly TRBD2 for D (5 bases). Germline V gene data show CDR1 as SGHTA and CDR2 as FQGNSA. The CDR3 totals 15 residues. V gave up 2 bases and J gave up 2 bases, with 11 bases separating them.

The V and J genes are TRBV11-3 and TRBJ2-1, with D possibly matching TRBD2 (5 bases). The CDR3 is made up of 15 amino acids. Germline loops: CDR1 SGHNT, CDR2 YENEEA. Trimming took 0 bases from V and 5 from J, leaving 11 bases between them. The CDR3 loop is CASSLERGPDNEQFF. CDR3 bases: TGTGCCAGCAGCTTAGAGAGAGGGCCTGACAATGAGCAGTTCTTC.

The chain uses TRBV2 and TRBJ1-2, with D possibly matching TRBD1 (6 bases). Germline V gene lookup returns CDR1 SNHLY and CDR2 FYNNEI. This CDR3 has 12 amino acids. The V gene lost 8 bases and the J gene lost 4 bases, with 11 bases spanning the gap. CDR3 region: CASGGGGYGYTF. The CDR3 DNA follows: TGTGCCAGCGGAGGGGGGGGCTATGGCTACACCTTC.